The sequence of this T cell receptor (beta chain) was determined in a study of blood T cell repertoires in COVID-19. Study-level background: COVID-19 samples, acute and convalescent, were from the United States, Italy and Spain. The cDNA or gDNA used as material had been derived from T cells, B-cell-depleted T cells, or PBMCs.

This CDR3 comprises 14 residues. Germline lookup yields CDR1 MNHEY and CDR2 SVGAGI. V shed 8 bases and J shed 4 bases, with 17 bases lying between them. Source study methods: Amplification with reference gene primers provided the estimates of nucleated cell counts. The method was immunoSEQ multiplex PCR; TCRdb's version includes in-frame clones alone and lacks a portion of them. V, J and clone size reflect that table, while D and trimming were determined from the DNA. The profile shows roughly 160,000 clones, around 67% of them singletons. J is TRBJ1-1 and V is TRBV6-5; TRBD1 is a possible D gene (6 bases). Material: peripheral blood. The clonotype was recovered from a woman older than 75 with acute or convalescent COVID-19. CDR3 in DNA: TGTGCCAGCGACAGACAACAAGGGGGCACTGAAGCTTTCTTT. Protein sequence: CASDRQQGGTEAFF.